This entry lists 12 T cell receptor beta chains sequenced from one sample in a study of T cell repertoires in cytomegalovirus infection. TCRdb passed the reads through MiXCR, listing each CDR3 protein once. The sample comprises about 900,000 distinct CDR3 sequences, less than 40% of which are singletons, and around an eighth rests with the top ten. No cognate antigen is known for these TCRs. The sequences come from cultured CD8+ T cells from PBMCs, collected from culture after CMV antigen stimulation. These receptors originate from a human donor in good health (CMV status not recorded). Some clones in this sample may be carry-over from other donors' samples.

This clonotype was recorded at least ten times. The chain joins TRBV7-2 to TRBJ1-5, with D possibly TRBD1 on 6 matching bases. Germline-derived CDR1 and CDR2 are SGHTA and FQGNSA. Deletions cut 5 bases from V and 5 bases from J, with 16 bases between. The CDR3 loop spans 15 amino acids. CDR3 amino acids: CASSATGRADQPQHF. CDR3 DNA sequence: TGTGCCAGCAGCGCAACAGGGCGCGCAGATCAGCCCCAGCATTTT.

V and J are TRBV27 and TRBJ2-3, with TRBD2 identical over 7 bases. Germline CDR1 and CDR2: MNHEY and SMNVEV (reference sequence). Trimming removed 7 bases from V and 1 base from J; junction bases left unmatched: 8. The CDR3 spans 15 residues. CDR3 sequence: CASTSGTVRTDTQYF. The DNA of the CDR3 is TGTGCCAGCACGAGCGGGACTGTTCGCACAGATACGCAGTATTTT.

The chain combines TRBV5-6 with TRBJ2-7, with D tentatively TRBD2 (7 bases). Per the germline V gene, CDR1 is SGHDT and CDR2 is YYEEEE. The CDR3 consists of 13 residues. The V end was cut by 4 bases, the J end by 7 bases, with 15 bases between. The CDR3 protein is CASSHGGGGEQYF. DNA for the CDR3: TGTGCCAGCAGCCATGGGGGAGGGGGGGAGCAGTACTTC. The full variable domain, in which reference TRBV5-6 and TRBJ2-7 provide the parts outside the CDR3, is DAGVTQSPTHLIKTRGQQVTLRCSPKSGHDTVSWYQQALGQGPQFIFQYYEEEERQRGNFPDRFSGHQFPNYSSELNVNALLLGDSALYLCASSHGGGGEQYFGPGTRLTVT.

As to this clonotype: A much larger clone is a single base away; this may be a read error. The chain joins TRBV7-8 to TRBJ2-7; D gene ambiguous. Germline V lookup: CDR1 SGHVS, CDR2 FQNEAQ. The CDR3 length is 12 residues. Here the CDR3 reads CVSSSRKYEQYV. In DNA form, the CDR3 reads TGTGTCAGCAGCAGCCGAAAGTACGAGCAGTACGTC.

J is TRBJ2-3 and V is TRBV6-1; possibly TRBD2 for D (7 bases). There are 13 residues in the CDR3. Deletions cut 6 bases from V and 5 bases from J, with 12 bases between. Germline assignment: CDR1 MNHNS and CDR2 SASEGT. The CDR3 is CASRWGGEDTQYF. As DNA, the CDR3 is TGTGCCAGCAGGTGGGGGGGCGAAGATACGCAGTATTTT.

This clonotype was observed a few times. The V and J genes are TRBV7-9 and TRBJ2-5; a possible D gene is TRBD2 (5 bases). V was pared by 6 bases and J by 0 bases, with 11 bases between. The length of the CDR3 is 14 residues. Germline V gene lookup returns CDR1 SEHNR and CDR2 FQNEAQ (reference sequence). The CDR3 nucleotides read TGTGCCAGCAGTTCCTCGGAGGACCAAGAGACCCAGTACTTC. It is translated as CASSSSEDQETQYF.

The chain recombines TRBV6-2 or TRBV6-3 with TRBJ1-1, with 7 bases matching TRBD1. Germline V CDR1 and CDR2: MNHEY, SVGEGT. V shed 2 bases and J 7 bases; nucleotides not matched to a gene: 4. This CDR3 contains 13 residues. CDR3 sequence reads: CASSYLQGREAFF. DNA of the CDR3: TGTGCCAGCAGTTACCTACAGGGGCGTGAAGCTTTCTTT.

Ten or more counts support this clonotype. In DNA form, the CDR3 reads TGTGCCAGCAGTTTGACAGCTAACTATGGCTACACCTTC. As protein: CASSLTANYGYTF. The V and J genes are TRBV12-3 or TRBV12-4 and TRBJ1-2; weak D call: TRBD1 (5 bases). The CDR3 has 13 amino acids. V gave up 3 bases and J gave up 0 bases, with 5 bases separating them.

Regarding this clonotype: Just one base apart from a much larger clone, this may be a read error. The V and J genes are TRBV7-2 and TRBJ2-5; the D is unclear. CDR1 and CDR2 from the germline V gene are SGHTA and FQGNSA. This CDR3 contains 15 residues. The CDR3 nucleotides read TGTGCCAACAGCTTAGCAGGCGCTTCCAAGTTGGCCCAGTACTTC. Amino acid sequence: CANSLAGASKLAQYF. The variable domain in full, completed from reference TRBV7-2 and TRBJ2-5, reads GAGVSQSPSNKVTEKGKDVELRCDPISGHTALYWYRQSLGQGLEFLIYFQGNSAPDKSGLPSDRFSAERTGGSVSTLTIQRTQQEDSAVYLCANSLAGASKLAQYFGPGTRLLVL.

The chain employs TRBV18 and TRBJ1-4; D unresolved. CDR3 length: 15 residues. The germline V gene encodes CDR1 KGHSH and CDR2 LQKENI. The V and J ends lost 0 bases and 6 bases respectively, with 11 bases between them. The DNA for the CDR3 is TGTGCCAGCTCACCACCGGGAAGATCGGATGAAAAACTGTTTTTT. The encoded protein is CASSPPGRSDEKLFF.

This clonotype was counted many times. V and J are TRBV5-6 and TRBJ1-1, with 8 positions matching TRBD1. CDR1 is SGHDT and CDR2 is YYEEEE in the germline V gene. J lost 5 bases, V lost 3 bases, and 12 bases had no gene match. This CDR3 has 16 residues. CDR3 bases: TGTGCCAGCAGCTACACAGGGGGGACGTTTTGGACTGAAGCTTTCTTT. Translating it yields CASSYTGGTFWTEAFF.

This clonotype came up a few times. The chain recombines TRBV19 with TRBJ1-1; no definite D call. Trimming cost V 5 bases and J 4 bases, with 17 bases left between them. The germline V gene has CDR1 LNHDA and CDR2 SQIVND (reference sequence). The CDR3 contains 15 residues. Here the CDR3 reads CASSPRTSLGTEAFF. The DNA of the CDR3 is TGTGCCAGTAGTCCAAGGACGTCTCTGGGCACTGAAGCTTTCTTT.